The source of this TCR beta chain is a study of control samples from healthy donors and cancer patients. Libraries were prepared by immunoSEQ multiplex PCR; TCRdb keeps only in-frame clonotypes and omits some of them. Here the sample spans more than 100,000 clones, about 91% being singletons. The CDR3 has 18 residues. The germline V gene has CDR1 MRHNA and CDR2 SNTAGT. The junction had 8 bases not matched to a gene; V was cut back by 5 bases and J by 1 base. This chain links TRBV6-4 with TRBJ2-2; 12 bases agree with TRBD2. Sample: blood. The origin of this receptor is a man aged 40-50 years in good health. The CDR3 loop reads CASSTMTSGGQNTGELFF. The CDR3 DNA sequence: TGTGCCAGCAGTACAATGACTAGCGGGGGCCAGAACACCGGGGAGCTGTTTTTT.